Presented here are 12 T cell receptor beta chains from one specimen sequenced in a study of shared clonotypes between healthy human individuals. Some clones are missing from TCRdb's copy, which holds only in-frame ones; the method was immunoSEQ multiplex PCR. The sample gives approximately 2.1 million clones, 80% to 95% of which show up once; about 0.39% is in the top ten. Sequenced sample: naive CD4+ T cells from PBMCs. As for subset: CD45RA+ positively selected. Receptor source: a man between 18 and 29 years old in good health. Some clones in this sample may be carry-over from other donors' samples.

The J gene is TRBJ2-5, the V gene TRBV5-4; unclear D gene. The CDR3 is 14 residues long. V was shortened by 4 bases and J by 5 bases, with 15 bases between the two germline ends. Germline CDR1 is SGHNT and CDR2 is YYREEE (reference sequence). The CDR3 coding sequence is TGTGCCAGCAGCCCGGCCGGGCGGTGGGAGACCCAGTACTTC. Protein sequence: CASSPAGRWETQYF. Full variable domain (rest looked up from reference TRBV5-4 and TRBJ2-5): ETGVTQSPTHLIKTRGQQVTLRCSSQSGHNTVSWYQQALGQGPQFIFQYYREEENGRGNFPPRFSGLQFPNYSSELNVNALELDDSALYLCASSPAGRWETQYFGPGTRLLVL.

The chain links TRBV7-8 to TRBJ2-3; 11 bases are a match to TRBD1. From germline, CDR1 is SGHVS and CDR2 FQNEAQ. The CDR3 is 17 amino acids. Trimming cost V 5 bases and J 5 bases; bases outside gene matches: 12. CDR3 nucleotide sequence: TGTGCCAGCAGCATCGTTAAGTTGGGGACAGGGGGAGATACGCAGTATTTT. This codes for CASSIVKLGTGGDTQYF.

The chain uses TRBV2 and TRBJ2-5; 9 nucleotides agree with TRBD1. With 4 bases clipped from V and 5 bases from J, the junction kept 11 bases outside the gene matches. CDR3 length equals 16 residues. Germline values: CDR1 SNHLY, CDR2 FYNNEI. The CDR3 nucleotides are TGTGCCAGCAGTGTGACAGGGGGTGCGCCTCGCGAGACCCAGTACTTC. Its protein is CASSVTGGAPRETQYF.

The chain is built from TRBV2 and TRBJ1-1, with D possibly matching TRBD1 (5 bases). V lost 4 bases, J lost 10 bases, and 19 bases lay in between. CDR1 and CDR2 from the germline V gene are SNHLY and FYNNEI. The CDR3 has 14 residues. CDR3 coding DNA: TGTGCCAGCAGTGTGACGAGGCAGGGCGGGGGAGCTTTCTTT. Its translation is CASSVTRQGGGAFF.

This clone was recorded once. The rearrangement links TRBV11-2 to TRBJ2-5; D unresolved. V gave up 3 bases and J gave up 3 bases, with 14 bases separating them. Germline V gene data show CDR1 as SGHAT and CDR2 as FQNNGV. This CDR3 is 15 amino acids long. In DNA form, the CDR3 reads TGTGCCAGCAGCTTCCGGGCCACTGGGGAAGAGACCCAGTACTTC. Amino acid sequence: CASSFRATGEETQYF.

The chain combines TRBV28 with TRBJ2-7; D ambiguous. Germline V CDR1 and CDR2: MDHEN, SYDVKM. CDR3 length: 14 residues. Trimming removed 6 bases at V and 3 bases at J, with 15 bases between. Here the CDR3 reads CASRLELWGYEQYF. The CDR3, as DNA: TGTGCCAGCAGGCTAGAACTGTGGGGCTACGAGCAGTACTTC.

The chain recombines TRBV11-2 with TRBJ2-3; D possibly corresponds to TRBD2 (5 bases). V was trimmed by 5 bases and J by 6 bases, leaving 18 bases between them. Germline CDR1 and CDR2: SGHAT and FQNNGV. The CDR3 is made up of 15 amino acids. The CDR3 protein is CASSPSRGRVDTQYF. The CDR3 DNA is TGTGCCAGCAGCCCGAGCCGGGGTCGGGTCGATACGCAGTATTTT.

CDR3: CASSQVGRKAGGLNEQFF. The DNA of the CDR3 is TGCGCCAGCAGCCAAGTCGGTCGGAAAGCGGGAGGGCTCAATGAGCAGTTCTTC. The gene calls are TRBV4-1 and TRBJ2-1, with TRBD2 identical over 10 bases. Germline V CDR1 and CDR2: MGHRA, YSYEKL. There are 18 residues in the CDR3. The junction had 12 bases not matched to a gene; V was cut back by 1 base and J by 6 bases.

There are a few counts of this clone. The genes are TRBV6-1 and TRBJ1-1, with a tentative D call TRBD1 (6 bases). This CDR3 has 13 residues. The V gene lost 2 bases and the J gene lost 10 bases, with 14 bases spanning the gap. Per germline, CDR1 MNHNS and CDR2 SASEGT. CDR3 region: CASSERTDRRAFF. The CDR3 DNA sequence: TGTGCCAGCAGTGAAAGGACAGACAGAAGAGCTTTCTTT.

The chain links TRBV28 to TRBJ1-1; 9 bases fit TRBD1. V lost 9 bases to trimming and J lost 3 bases; unmatched junction nucleotides: 8. The CDR3 is made up of 14 amino acids. CDR1 and CDR2 from the germline V gene are MDHEN and SYDVKM. In DNA, the CDR3 is TGTGCCAGTACACCCGGGACAGGGCACACTGAAGCTTTCTTT. Translating gives CASTPGTGHTEAFF.

J is TRBJ2-1 and V is TRBV5-1; TRBD2 agrees at 9 bases. The CDR3 is 15 residues long. CDR1 SGHRS and CDR2 YFSETQ come from the germline V gene. J gave up 5 bases and V 4 bases, and 7 bases lay outside the gene matches. CDR3 nucleotide sequence: TGCGCCAGCAGCGAAACTAGCGGGCGCAACAATGAGCAGTTCTTC. It translates to CASSETSGRNNEQFF.

This clone was detected only once. V gene TRBV5-1 combines with J gene TRBJ1-5; D uncertain. Per the germline V gene, CDR1 is SGHRS and CDR2 is YFSETQ. This CDR3 has 15 amino acids. V lost 0 bases and J 5 bases, leaving 12 bases between the germline ends. This chain's CDR3 is CASSLDAGGYQPQHF. CDR3 DNA: TGCGCCAGCAGCTTGGATGCGGGAGGCTATCAGCCCCAGCATTTT.